The 8 T cell receptor beta chains presented below share a single source sample, sequenced in a study of blood T cell repertoires in COVID-19. Clones were read by immunoSEQ multiplex PCR, and TCRdb kept only the in-frame ones, dropping some. Altogether over 45,000 clones are present, roughly 84% being singletons, with the ten largest covering 5.5% to 7.5%. The sequenced sample consisted of peripheral blood. All receptors derive from a man between 50 and 59 years old with active COVID-19.

This clone showed up many times. It is unclear where the CDR3 begins or ends on the DNA, so no DNA is shown, and the CDR3 is as TCRdb lists it. V and J are TRBV21-1 and TRBJ1-1; the table's D gene call, TRBD1, was not cross checked with the DNA. TRBV21-1 has pseudogene status. The CDR3 spans 21 residues, counting both ends. The CDR3: CASSKVGRGTGGKNMNTEAFF.

For the CDR3, the DNA is TGTGCCAGTAGTACCCGACAGGGCTCGAACACCGGGGAGCTGTTTTTT. It translates to CASSTRQGSNTGELFF. The genes are TRBV19 and TRBJ2-2; 7 bases fit TRBD1. V lost 4 bases, J lost 0 bases, and 5 bases stayed unmatched. Germline CDR1 is LNHDA and CDR2 is SQIVND (reference sequence). This CDR3 has 16 amino acids.

This clone appeared once. This chain uses TRBV5-1 with TRBJ1-6; maybe TRBD1 (6 bases). Germline V CDR1 and CDR2: SGHRS, YFSETQ. V dropped 5 bases and J dropped 1 base, with 13 bases sitting between them. The CDR3 sequence is 16 residues long. As DNA, the CDR3 is TGCGCCAGCAGGTACACCACAGGGTCCTATAATTCACCCCTCCACTTT. Translation: CASRYTTGSYNSPLHF.

The rearrangement links TRBV5-1 to TRBJ2-2, with a tentative D call TRBD1 (5 bases). The germline gives CDR1 SGHRS, CDR2 YFSETQ. This CDR3 has 15 amino acids. Between the trimmed V and J ends, which lost 4 bases and 1 base, there was a span of 11 bases. CDR3 amino acids: CASSKDRMNTGELFF. The CDR3 DNA reads TGCGCCAGCAGCAAAGACAGAATGAACACCGGGGAGCTGTTTTTT.

This chain joins TRBV2 and TRBJ2-1; 7 bases align to TRBD1. This CDR3 is 11 amino acids long. Germline CDR1 reads SNHLY; CDR2 reads FYNNEI. The V and J ends lost 7 bases and 8 bases, in that order; junction bases with no gene match: 2. CDR3 amino acids: CASIRGYEQFF. CDR3 sequence (DNA): TGTGCCAGCATCAGGGGGTATGAGCAGTTCTTC. The full variable domain, its missing parts supplied by reference TRBV2 and TRBJ2-1, is EPEVTQTPSHQVTQMGQEVILRCVPISNHLYFYWYRQILGQKVEFLVSFYNNEISEKSEIFDDQFSVERPDGSNFTLKIRSTKLEDSAMYFCASIRGYEQFFGPGTRLTVL.

This chain uses TRBV11-3 with TRBJ2-2; 9 bases map to TRBD1. V lost 4 bases to trimming and J lost 0 bases; unmatched junction nucleotides: 3. The germline V gene has CDR1 SGHNT and CDR2 YENEEA. The CDR3 loop spans 16 amino acids. This chain's CDR3 is CASSSGQGTNTGELFF. The CDR3 DNA follows: TGTGCCAGCAGCTCTGGACAGGGGACGAACACCGGGGAGCTGTTTTTT.

The V gene is TRBV3-1 (or the pseudogene TRBV3-2), the J gene TRBJ2-2, with 16 bases identical to TRBD2. The CDR3 totals 17 residues. V dropped 3 bases and J dropped 4; count of bases not matched to a gene: 2. Germline-derived CDR1 and CDR2 are LGHDT and YNNKEL (reference sequence). The CDR3 coding sequence is TGTGCCAGCAGCCAGGGACTAGCGGGGGGGAGCACCGGGGAGCTGTTTTTT. Translating gives CASSQGLAGGSTGELFF.

The chain carries TRBV6-6 and TRBJ2-7, with D perhaps matching TRBD2 (6 bases). V was cut by 6 bases and J by 2 bases, with 11 bases left in between. This CDR3 comprises 13 residues. Germline values: CDR1 MNHNY, CDR2 SVGAGI (reference sequence). CDR3 nucleotide sequence: TGTGCCAGCAGCCGGGACTCAACCTACGAGCAGTACTTC. Amino acid sequence: CASSRDSTYEQYF.